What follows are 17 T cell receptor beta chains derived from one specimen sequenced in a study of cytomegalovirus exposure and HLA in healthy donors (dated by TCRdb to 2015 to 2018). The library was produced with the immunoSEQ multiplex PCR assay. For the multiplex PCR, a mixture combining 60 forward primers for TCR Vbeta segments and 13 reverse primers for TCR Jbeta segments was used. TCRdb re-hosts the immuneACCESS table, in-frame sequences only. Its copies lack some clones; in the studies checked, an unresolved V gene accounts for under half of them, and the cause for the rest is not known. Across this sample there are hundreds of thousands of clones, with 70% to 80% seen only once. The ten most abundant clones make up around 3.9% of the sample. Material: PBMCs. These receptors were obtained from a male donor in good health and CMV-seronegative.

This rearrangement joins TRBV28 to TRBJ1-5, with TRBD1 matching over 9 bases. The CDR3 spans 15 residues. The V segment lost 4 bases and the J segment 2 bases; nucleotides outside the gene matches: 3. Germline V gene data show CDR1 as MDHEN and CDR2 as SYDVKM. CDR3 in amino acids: CASSSDRGGNQPQHF. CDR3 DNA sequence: TGTGCCAGCAGTTCGGACAGGGGTGGCAATCAGCCCCAGCATTTT.

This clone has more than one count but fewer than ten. The CDR3 region is CASSYRPGQPQHF. CDR3 sequence (DNA): TGTGCCAGCAGTTATAGGCCCGGGCAGCCCCAGCATTTT. The V call is TRBV6-5, the J call TRBJ1-5; D uncertain. This CDR3 is 13 amino acids long. From germline, CDR1 is MNHEY and CDR2 SVGAGI. V was cut by 3 bases and J by 7 bases, with 10 bases left in between.

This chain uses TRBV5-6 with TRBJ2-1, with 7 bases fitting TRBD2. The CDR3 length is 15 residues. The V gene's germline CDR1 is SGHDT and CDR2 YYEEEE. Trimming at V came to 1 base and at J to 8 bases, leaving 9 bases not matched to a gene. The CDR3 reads CASSLLAGAQHEQFF. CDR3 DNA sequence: TGTGCCAGCAGCTTGTTGGCGGGAGCCCAGCATGAGCAGTTCTTC. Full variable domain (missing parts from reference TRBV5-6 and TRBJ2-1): DAGVTQSPTHLIKTRGQQVTLRCSPKSGHDTVSWYQQALGQGPQFIFQYYEEEERQRGNFPDRFSGHQFPNYSSELNVNALLLGDSALYLCASSLLAGAQHEQFFGPGTRLTVL.

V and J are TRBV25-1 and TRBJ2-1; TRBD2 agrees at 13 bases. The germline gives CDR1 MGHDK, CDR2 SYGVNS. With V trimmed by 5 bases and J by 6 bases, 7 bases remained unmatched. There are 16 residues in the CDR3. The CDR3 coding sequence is TGTGCCAGCAGTACCAGGGGGACTAGCGGGATCAATGAGCAGTTCTTC. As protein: CASSTRGTSGINEQFF.

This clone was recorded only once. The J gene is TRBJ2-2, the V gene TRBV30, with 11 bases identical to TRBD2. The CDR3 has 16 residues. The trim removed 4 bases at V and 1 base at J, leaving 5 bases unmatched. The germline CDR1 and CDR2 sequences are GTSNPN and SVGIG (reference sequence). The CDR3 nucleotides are TGTGCCTGGACTAGCGGGAGGAGCGGGAACACCGGGGAGCTGTTTTTT. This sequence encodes CAWTSGRSGNTGELFF.

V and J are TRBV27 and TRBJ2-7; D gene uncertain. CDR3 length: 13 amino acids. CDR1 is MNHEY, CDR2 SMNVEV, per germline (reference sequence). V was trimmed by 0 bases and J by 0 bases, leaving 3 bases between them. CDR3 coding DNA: TGTGCCAGCAGTTTATCCCACTCCTACGAGCAGTACTTC. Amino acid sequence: CASSLSHSYEQYF.

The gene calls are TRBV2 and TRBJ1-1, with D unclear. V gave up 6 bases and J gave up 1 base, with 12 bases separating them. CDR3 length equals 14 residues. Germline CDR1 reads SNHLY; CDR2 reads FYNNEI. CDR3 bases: TGTGCCAGCAGGGAACAGATCACGAACACTGAAGCTTTCTTT. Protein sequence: CASREQITNTEAFF.

The CDR3 reads CASSRDFNQPQHF. DNA for the CDR3: TGTGCCAGCAGCCGAGACTTCAATCAGCCCCAGCATTTT. V and J are TRBV7-3 and TRBJ1-5; no firm D call. This CDR3 contains 13 residues. Germline V CDR1 and CDR2: SGHTA, FQGTGA. V lost 5 bases to trimming and J lost 3 bases, with 8 bases between them. Full variable domain (rest looked up from reference TRBV7-3 and TRBJ1-5): GAGVSQTPSNKVTEKGKYVELRCDPISGHTALYWYRQSLGQGPEFLIYFQGTGAADDSGLPNDRFFAVRPEGSVSTLKIQRTERGDSAVYLCASSRDFNQPQHFGDGTRLSIL.

In DNA, the CDR3 is TGCAGCGTCGCGTATGGGACAGGGCCCGGGGTGACCCAGTACTTC. The encoded protein is CSVAYGTGPGVTQYF. The chain has TRBV29-1 and TRBJ2-5, with 9 bases identical to TRBD1. CDR1 and CDR2 from the germline V gene are SQVTM and ANQGSEA. The V and J ends lost 6 bases and 7 bases, in that order; junction bases with no gene match: 15. The CDR3 is made up of 15 amino acids.

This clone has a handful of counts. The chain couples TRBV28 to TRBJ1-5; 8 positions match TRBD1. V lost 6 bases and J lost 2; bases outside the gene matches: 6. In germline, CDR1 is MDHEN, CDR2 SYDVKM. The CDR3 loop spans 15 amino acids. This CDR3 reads CASRPQGGRNQPQHF. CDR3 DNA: TGTGCCAGCAGGCCACAGGGGGGGCGCAATCAGCCCCAGCATTTT.

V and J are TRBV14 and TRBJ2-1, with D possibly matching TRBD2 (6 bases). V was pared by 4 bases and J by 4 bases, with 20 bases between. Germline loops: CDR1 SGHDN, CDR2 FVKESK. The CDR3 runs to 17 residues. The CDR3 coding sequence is TGTGCCAGCAGCCTAGAAGGCGGGGCGGGAAGGTACAATGAGCAGTTCTTC. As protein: CASSLEGGAGRYNEQFF.

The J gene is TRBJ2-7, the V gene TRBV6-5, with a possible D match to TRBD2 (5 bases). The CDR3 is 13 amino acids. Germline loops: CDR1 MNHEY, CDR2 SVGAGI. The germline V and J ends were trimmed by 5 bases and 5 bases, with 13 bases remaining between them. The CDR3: CASSEGRVDEQYF. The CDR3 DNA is TGTGCCAGCAGTGAAGGGCGGGTAGACGAGCAGTACTTC.

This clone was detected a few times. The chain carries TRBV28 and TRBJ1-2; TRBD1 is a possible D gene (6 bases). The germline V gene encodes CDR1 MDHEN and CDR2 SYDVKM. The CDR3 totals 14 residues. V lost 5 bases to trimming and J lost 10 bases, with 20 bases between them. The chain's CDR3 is CASSQSGGKLVYTF. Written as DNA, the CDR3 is TGTGCCAGCAGTCAAAGTGGGGGCAAGCTTGTCTACACCTTC.

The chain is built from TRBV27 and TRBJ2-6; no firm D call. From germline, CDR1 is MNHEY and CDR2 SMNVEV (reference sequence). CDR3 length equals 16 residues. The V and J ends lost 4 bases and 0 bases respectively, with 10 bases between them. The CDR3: CASSSPSRSGANVLTF. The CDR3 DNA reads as TGTGCCAGCAGTTCCCCGTCCCGCTCTGGGGCCAACGTCCTGACTTTC. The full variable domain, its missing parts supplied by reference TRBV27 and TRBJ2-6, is EAQVTQNPRYLITVTGKKLTVTCSQNMNHEYMSWYRQDPGLGLRQIYYSMNVEVTDKGDVPEGYKVSRKEKRNFPLILESPSPNQTSLYFCASSSPSRSGANVLTFGAGSRLTVL.

The CDR3 DNA follows: TGTGCCAGCAGGGAGGCGAATTCACCCCTCCACTTT. It encodes CASREANSPLHF. The chain recombines TRBV25-1 with TRBJ1-6; no definite D call. The CDR3 extends over 12 amino acids. The ends were cut back, 6 bases at V and 7 bases at J, with 7 bases in the middle. In germline, CDR1 is MGHDK, CDR2 SYGVNS.

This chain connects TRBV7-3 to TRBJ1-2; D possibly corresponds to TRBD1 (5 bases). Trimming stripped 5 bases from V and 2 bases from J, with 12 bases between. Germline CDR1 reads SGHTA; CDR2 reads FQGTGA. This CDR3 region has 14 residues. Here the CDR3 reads CASSPVGGNYGYTF. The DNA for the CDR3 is TGTGCCAGCAGCCCCGTCGGGGGAAACTATGGCTACACCTTC.

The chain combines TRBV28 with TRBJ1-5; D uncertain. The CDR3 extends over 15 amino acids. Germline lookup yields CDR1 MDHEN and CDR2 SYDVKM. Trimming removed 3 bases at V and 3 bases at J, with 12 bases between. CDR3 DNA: TGTGCCAGCAGTTTTTCCTTACATTTCAATCAGCCCCAGCATTTT. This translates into CASSFSLHFNQPQHF.